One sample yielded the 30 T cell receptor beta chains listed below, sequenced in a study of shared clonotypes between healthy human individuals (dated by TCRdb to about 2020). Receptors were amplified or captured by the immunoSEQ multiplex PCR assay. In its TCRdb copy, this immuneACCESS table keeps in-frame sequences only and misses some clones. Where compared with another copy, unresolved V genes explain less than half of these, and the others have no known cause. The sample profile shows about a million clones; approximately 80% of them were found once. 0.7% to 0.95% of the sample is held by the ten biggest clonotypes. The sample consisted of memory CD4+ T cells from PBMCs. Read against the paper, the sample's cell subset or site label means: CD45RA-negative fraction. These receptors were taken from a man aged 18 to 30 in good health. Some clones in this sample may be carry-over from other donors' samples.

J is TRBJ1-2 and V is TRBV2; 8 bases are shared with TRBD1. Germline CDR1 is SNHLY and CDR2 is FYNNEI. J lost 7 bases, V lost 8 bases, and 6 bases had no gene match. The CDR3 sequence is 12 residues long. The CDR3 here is CASERTGRGYTF. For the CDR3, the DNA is TGTGCCAGCGAACGGACAGGGCGTGGCTACACCTTC.

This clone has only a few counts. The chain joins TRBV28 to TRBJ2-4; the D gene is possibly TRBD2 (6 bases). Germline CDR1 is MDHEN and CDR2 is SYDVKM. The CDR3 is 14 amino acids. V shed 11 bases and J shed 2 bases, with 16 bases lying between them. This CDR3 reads CASGGAGTKNIQYF. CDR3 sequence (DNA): TGTGCCTCCGGGGGTGCGGGTACCAAAAACATTCAGTACTTC.

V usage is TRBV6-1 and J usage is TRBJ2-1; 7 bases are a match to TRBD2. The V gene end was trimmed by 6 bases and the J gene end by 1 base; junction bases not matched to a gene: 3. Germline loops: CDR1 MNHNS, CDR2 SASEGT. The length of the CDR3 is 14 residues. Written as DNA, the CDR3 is TGTGCCAGCAGGAGACTAGCTTCCTACAATGAGCAGTTCTTC. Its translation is CASRRLASYNEQFF.

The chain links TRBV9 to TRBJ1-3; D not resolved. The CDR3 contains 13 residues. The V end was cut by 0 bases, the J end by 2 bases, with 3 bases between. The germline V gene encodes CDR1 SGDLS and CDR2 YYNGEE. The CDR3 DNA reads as TGTGCCAGCAGCGTAGCCCCTGGAAACACCATATATTTT. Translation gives CASSVAPGNTIYF.

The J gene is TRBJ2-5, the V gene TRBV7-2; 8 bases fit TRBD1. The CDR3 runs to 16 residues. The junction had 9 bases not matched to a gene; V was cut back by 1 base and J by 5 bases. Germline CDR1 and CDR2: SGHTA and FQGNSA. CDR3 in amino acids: CASSLVGRGQGETQYF. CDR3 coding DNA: TGTGCCAGCAGCTTAGTAGGCAGGGGGCAGGGGGAGACCCAGTACTTC.

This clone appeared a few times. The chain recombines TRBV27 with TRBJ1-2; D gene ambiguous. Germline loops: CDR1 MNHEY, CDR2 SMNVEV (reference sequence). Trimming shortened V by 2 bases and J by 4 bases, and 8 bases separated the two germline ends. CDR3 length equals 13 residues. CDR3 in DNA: TGTGCCAGCAGTTTAGGGCTGGGCTATGGCTACACCTTC. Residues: CASSLGLGYGYTF.

In DNA, the CDR3 is TGCGCCAGCCGCATGGAGAGCGGGAGGAGCCACGAGCAGTACTTC. It translates to CASRMESGRSHEQYF. The V and J genes are TRBV5-1 and TRBJ2-7, with TRBD2 identical over 9 bases. With V trimmed by 7 bases and J by 5 bases, 13 bases remained unmatched. The CDR3 is 15 amino acids. Germline CDR1 SGHRS, CDR2 YFSETQ.

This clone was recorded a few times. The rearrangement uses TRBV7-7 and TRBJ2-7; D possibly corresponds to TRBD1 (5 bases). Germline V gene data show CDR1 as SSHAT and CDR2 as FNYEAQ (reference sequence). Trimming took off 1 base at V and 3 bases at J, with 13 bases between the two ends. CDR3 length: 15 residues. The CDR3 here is CASSLVGRVGYEQYF. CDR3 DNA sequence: TGTGCCAGCAGCTTAGTGGGCAGGGTAGGCTACGAGCAGTACTTC.

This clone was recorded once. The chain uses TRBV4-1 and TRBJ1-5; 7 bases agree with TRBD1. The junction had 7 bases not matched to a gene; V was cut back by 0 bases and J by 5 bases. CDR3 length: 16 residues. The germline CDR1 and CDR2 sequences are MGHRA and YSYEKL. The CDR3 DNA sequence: TGCGCCAGCAGCCAAGAGACAGGGATGGTTTATCAGCCCCAGCATTTT. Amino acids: CASSQETGMVYQPQHF.

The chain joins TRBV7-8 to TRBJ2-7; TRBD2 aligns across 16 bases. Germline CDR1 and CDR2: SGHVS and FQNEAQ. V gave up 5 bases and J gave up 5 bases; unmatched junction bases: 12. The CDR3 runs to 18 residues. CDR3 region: CASSPGLAGGRFWDEQYF. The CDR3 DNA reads TGTGCCAGCAGCCCGGGACTAGCGGGAGGGCGTTTCTGGGACGAGCAGTACTTC.

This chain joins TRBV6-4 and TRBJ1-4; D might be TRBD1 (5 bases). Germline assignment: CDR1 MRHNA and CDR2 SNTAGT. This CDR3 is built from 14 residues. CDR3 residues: CPSGRTATNEKLFF. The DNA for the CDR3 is TGTCCCTCGGGGCGGACCGCAACTAATGAAAAACTGTTTTTT.

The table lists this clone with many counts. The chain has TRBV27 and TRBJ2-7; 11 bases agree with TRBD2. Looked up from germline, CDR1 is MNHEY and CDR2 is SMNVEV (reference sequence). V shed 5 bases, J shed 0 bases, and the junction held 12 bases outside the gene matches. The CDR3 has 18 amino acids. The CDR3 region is CASSPPASGRSSSYEQYF. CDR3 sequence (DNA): TGTGCCAGCAGTCCCCCGGCTAGCGGGAGGTCGAGCTCCTACGAGCAGTACTTC.

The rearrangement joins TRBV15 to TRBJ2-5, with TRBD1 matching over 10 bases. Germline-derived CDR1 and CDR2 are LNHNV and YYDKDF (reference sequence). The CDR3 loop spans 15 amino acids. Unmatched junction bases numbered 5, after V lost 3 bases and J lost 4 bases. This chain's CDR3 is CATSSRQGARETQYF. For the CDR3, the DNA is TGTGCCACCAGCAGCCGACAGGGGGCAAGAGAGACCCAGTACTTC.

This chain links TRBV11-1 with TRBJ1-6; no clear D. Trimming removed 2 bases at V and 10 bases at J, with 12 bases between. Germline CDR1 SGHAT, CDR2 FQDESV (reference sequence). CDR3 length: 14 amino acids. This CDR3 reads CASSLIPGGSPLHF. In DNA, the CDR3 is TGTGCCAGCAGCTTAATACCAGGAGGGTCACCCCTCCACTTT.

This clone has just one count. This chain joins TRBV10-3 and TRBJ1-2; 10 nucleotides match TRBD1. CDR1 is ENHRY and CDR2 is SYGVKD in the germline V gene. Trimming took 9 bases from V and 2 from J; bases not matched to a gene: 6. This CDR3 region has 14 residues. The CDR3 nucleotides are TGTGCCATTGCCGGGACAGGGGTCAACTATGGCTACACCTTC. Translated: CAIAGTGVNYGYTF.

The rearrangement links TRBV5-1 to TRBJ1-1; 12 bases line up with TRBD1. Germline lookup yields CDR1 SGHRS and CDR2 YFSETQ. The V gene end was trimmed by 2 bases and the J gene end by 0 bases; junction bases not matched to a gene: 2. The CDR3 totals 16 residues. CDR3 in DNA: TGCGCCAGCAGCTTTGGGACAGGGGGCCTGAACACTGAAGCTTTCTTT. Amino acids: CASSFGTGGLNTEAFF.

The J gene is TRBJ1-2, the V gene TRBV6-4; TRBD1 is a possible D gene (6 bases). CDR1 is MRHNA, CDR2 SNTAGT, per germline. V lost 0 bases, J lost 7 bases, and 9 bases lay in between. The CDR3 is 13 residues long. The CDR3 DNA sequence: TGTGCCAGCAGTGACTCCCGGGGGCTTGGCTACACCTTC. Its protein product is CASSDSRGLGYTF.

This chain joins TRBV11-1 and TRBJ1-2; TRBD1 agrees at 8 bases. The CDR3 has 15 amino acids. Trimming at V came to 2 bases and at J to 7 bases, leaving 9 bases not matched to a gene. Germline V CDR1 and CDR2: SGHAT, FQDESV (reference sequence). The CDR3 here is CASSLTGTGKTGYTF. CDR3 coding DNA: TGTGCCAGCAGCTTAACCGGGACAGGCAAGACTGGCTACACCTTC.

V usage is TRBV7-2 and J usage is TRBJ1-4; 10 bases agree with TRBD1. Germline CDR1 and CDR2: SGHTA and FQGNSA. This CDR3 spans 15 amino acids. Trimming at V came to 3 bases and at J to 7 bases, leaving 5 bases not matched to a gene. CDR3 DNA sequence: TGTGCCAGCAGCTTGTGGACAGGGGGACTTGAAAAACTGTTTTTT. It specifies CASSLWTGGLEKLFF.

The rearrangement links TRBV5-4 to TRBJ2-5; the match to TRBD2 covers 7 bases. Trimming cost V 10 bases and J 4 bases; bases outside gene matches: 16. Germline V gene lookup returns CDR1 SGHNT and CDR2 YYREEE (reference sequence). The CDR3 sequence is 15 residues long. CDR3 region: CAVSSGTSEVETQYF. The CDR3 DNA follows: TGTGCCGTTTCTAGCGGTACCTCGGAGGTAGAGACCCAGTACTTC. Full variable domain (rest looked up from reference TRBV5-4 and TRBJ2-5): ETGVTQSPTHLIKTRGQQVTLRCSSQSGHNTVSWYQQALGQGPQFIFQYYREEENGRGNFPPRFSGLQFPNYSSELNVNALELDDSALYLCAVSSGTSEVETQYFGPGTRLLVL.

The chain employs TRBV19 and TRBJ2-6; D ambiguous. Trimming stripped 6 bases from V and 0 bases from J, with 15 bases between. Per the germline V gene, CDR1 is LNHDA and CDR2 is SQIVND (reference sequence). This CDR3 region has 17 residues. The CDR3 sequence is CASSKPRTSSGANVLTF. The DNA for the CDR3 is TGTGCCAGTAGCAAACCTCGGACGAGCTCTGGGGCCAACGTCCTGACTTTC.

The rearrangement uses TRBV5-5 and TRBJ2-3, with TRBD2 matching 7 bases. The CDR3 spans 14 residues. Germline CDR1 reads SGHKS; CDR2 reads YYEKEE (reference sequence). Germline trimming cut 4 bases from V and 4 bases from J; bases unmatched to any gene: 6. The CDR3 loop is CASSPGGGADTQYF. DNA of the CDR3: TGTGCCAGCAGCCCCGGTGGGGGGGCAGATACGCAGTATTTT.

In DNA form, the CDR3 reads TGTGCTAGTGGACATTACAGGTTTAGGAATGAAAAACTGTTTTTT. Its translation: CASGHYRFRNEKLFF. The gene calls are TRBV12-5 and TRBJ1-4, with a weak D call TRBD1 (5 bases). V was shortened by 6 bases and J by 5 bases, with 16 bases between the two germline ends. Germline CDR1 and CDR2: LGHNT and FRNRAP. The CDR3 spans 15 residues.

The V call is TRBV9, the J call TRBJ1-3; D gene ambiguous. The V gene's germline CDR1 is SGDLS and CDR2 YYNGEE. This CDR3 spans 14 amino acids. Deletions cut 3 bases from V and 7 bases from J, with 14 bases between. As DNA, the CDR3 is TGTGCCAGCAGCGCCGGGCCCCCTCCCAACACCATATATTTT. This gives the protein CASSAGPPPNTIYF.

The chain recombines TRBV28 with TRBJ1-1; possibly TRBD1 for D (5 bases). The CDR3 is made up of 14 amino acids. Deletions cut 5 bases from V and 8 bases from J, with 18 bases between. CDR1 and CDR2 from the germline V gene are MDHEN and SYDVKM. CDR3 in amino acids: CASSPSRTGGEAFF. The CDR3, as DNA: TGTGCCAGCAGTCCCTCTCGGACCGGGGGGGAAGCTTTCTTT.

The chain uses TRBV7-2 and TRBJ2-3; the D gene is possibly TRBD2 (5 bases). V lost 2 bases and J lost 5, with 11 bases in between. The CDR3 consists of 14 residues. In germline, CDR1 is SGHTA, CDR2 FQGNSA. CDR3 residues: CASSLRRARDTQYF. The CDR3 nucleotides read TGTGCCAGCAGCTTAAGGCGGGCGAGAGATACGCAGTATTTT.

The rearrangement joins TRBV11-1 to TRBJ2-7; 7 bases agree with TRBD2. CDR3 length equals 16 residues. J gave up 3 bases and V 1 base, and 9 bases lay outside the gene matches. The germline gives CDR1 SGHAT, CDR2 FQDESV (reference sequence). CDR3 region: CASSLVGGGLIYEQYF. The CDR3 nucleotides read TGTGCCAGCAGCTTAGTTGGGGGAGGGCTCATCTACGAGCAGTACTTC.

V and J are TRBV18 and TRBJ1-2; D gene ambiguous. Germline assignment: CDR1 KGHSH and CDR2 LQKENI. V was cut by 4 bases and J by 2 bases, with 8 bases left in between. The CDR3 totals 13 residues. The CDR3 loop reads CASSLDANYGYTF. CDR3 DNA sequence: TGTGCCAGCTCACTGGACGCAAACTATGGCTACACCTTC.

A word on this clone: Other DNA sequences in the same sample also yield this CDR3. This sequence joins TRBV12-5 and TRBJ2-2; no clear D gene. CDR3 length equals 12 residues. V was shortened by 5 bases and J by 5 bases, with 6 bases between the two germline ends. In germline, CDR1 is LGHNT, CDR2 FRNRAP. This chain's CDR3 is CASGLHTGELFF. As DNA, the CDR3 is TGTGCTAGTGGTCTCCATACCGGGGAGCTGTTTTTT.

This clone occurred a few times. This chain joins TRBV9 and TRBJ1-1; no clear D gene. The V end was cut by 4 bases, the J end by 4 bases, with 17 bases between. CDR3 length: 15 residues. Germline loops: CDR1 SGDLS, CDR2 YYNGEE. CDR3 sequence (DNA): TGTGCCAGCAGCCTAGTAGGGTCGGCTGCCACTGAAGCTTTCTTT. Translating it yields CASSLVGSAATEAFF.